The clone carrying this TCR beta chain was seen a handful of times. The antigen remains unidentified. The cohort excluded patients with autoimmune disease history or systemic immunosuppression. Some clones are missing from TCRdb's copy, which holds only in-frame ones; the method was immunoSEQ multiplex PCR. The table shows 95,000 to 150,000 clones, with 90% to 95% occurring only once. This sample is drawn from a study of OX40 agonist ivuxolimab in advanced cancers. Study-level points and caveats: CD4+ and CD8+ blood T cells expanded clonally by week 6 at 0.1 to 3.0 mg/kg.

This sequence originates from an adult with an advanced solid tumor such as melanoma, head and neck, liver or kidney cancer. Sequencing used CD4+ or CD8+ T cells sorted from blood, obtained in a trial of the OX40 agonist ivuxolimab.

In nucleotides, the CDR3 is TGTGCCAGCAGTGATCTCGAGGTCCACGGCTACACCTTC. Protein product: CASSDLEVHGYTF. The rearrangement joins TRBV6-1 to TRBJ1-2; D unclear. Trimming took 3 bases from V and 8 from J, leaving 13 bases between them. This CDR3 has 13 amino acids. Per germline, CDR1 MNHNS and CDR2 SASEGT.